This entry describes one T cell receptor (beta chain). Its cognate antigen has yet to be identified. Per-base qualities were not stored, and no clone one base away is much larger. This record comes from a study of cytomegalovirus exposure and HLA in healthy donors (dated by TCRdb to 2016 to 2017). About the full investigation: An earlier analysis of more than 550 of the donors reported roughly 300 Gb of sequence data and around 110 million unique TCR beta sequences obtained from around 180 million T cells. An earlier analysis of fewer than 700 of the donors applied high-throughput TCR beta sequencing to assess whether each TCR beta V gene segment acted as functional or pseudogenic. HLA typing covered class I and class II loci at four-digit resolution. Every repertoire in the discovery cohort had been generated on one and the same sequencing platform. Besides the first cohort of around 700 subjects, a separate validation cohort made up of around 120 different subjects was used. High-throughput TCR immunosequencing, statistical association of individual TCRs with disease status, and machine learning were combined to predict cytomegalovirus infection status. In a later genetic analysis, genome-wide SNP genotypes for about three fifths of the roughly 670 donors were used, and that subset was treated as a discovery cohort. Using immunosequencing, the study profiled T cell repertoires from 666 subjects and related those repertoires to cytomegalovirus serostatus. Donor age, sex, ethnicity and CMV serostatus were compiled together with the repertoire data. Because of strong linkage in the cohort, roughly five DR-DQ haplotypes were treated as single units for association and clustering. Around 300 gigabases of sequencing data and roughly 90 million unique TCR sequences were included in an early release covering around 650 HLA-typed donors. Rather than using new phenotypic data, the later analysis identified candidate immune exposures from TCR beta sequences and from how often those sequences occurred across donors. Among about 370 genotyped donors of the cohort, an average of approximately 240,000 unique TCR beta nucleotide sequences was sequenced per donor, of which 15% to 20% were non-productive. The aim of the study was to test whether cataloging public T cell receptors could identify signatures of past pathogen exposure. Typing coverage differed by locus: A, B, C, DRB1 and DQB1 were typed in about 620-640 donors, DQA1 in 522, DPA1 in 600 to 610, and DPB1 in approximately 450. The genetic ancestry cluster associated with self-reported Caucasian donors included around four fifths of the roughly 400 genotyped donors. A later analysis re-examined previously published TCR beta repertoires from 610 or so donors and added high-resolution HLA genotyping to investigate patterns of TCR occurrence.

The research as a whole found: Because HLA typing was unavailable for some donors at each locus, only the typed subset was used in association tests. A cluster of highly shared sequence variants was judged likely to be a technical artifact of the sequencing pipeline. In a later analysis, TCR association rates were found to vary across HLA loci, with the most associated TCRs seen for DRB1 alleles and the fewest for HLA-C alleles. The study gave a list of 150 to 200 TCR beta chains associated with cytomegalovirus. Strong co-occurrence of HLA alleles, especially DR and DQ, made assigning TCR associations to individual alleles difficult. A later genetic analysis associated a missense DCLRE1C variant with V-gene and J-gene trimming of TCR beta chains, and an independent cohort replicated the association. A later analysis found that most CMV-associated TCR beta chains appeared HLA-restricted, with HLA associations seemingly driven largely by CMV exposure. Only TCR beta chains were sequenced in this cohort, and the absence of alpha or paired-chain data limited detectable features. Several of the top co-occurrence clusters appeared to be linked to parvovirus B19, influenza, CMV and Epstein-Barr virus, according to a later analysis. A few of the identified cytomegalovirus-associated TCR beta chains were confirmed in vitro to be specific for cytomegalovirus antigens. Most TCR sequences were observed very rarely across donors, whereas some public TCRs were present in many individuals. A later genetic analysis reported fewer N-insertions in productive TCRs among donors in an Asian-associated ancestry cluster than the roughly 620-donor mean. CMV serostatus was the only immune exposure information available for the cohort. The authors suggested that the approach could potentially be generalized to other disease states and immunological phenotypes. Roughly uniform sequencing depth across donors was assumed in presence/absence analyses, although this assumption may not hold. Some 16 rarely observed V segments, including chromosome 9 orphons, were excluded from the earlier analysis of 550 to 700 of the donors because counts were too low. The classifier was reported to diagnose cytomegalovirus status with high specificity and sensitivity in both the original cohort and the validation cohort. Because the 87-base-pair reads could not distinguish some IMGT-functional V segments, including TRBV6-2 and TRBV6-3, those segments were excluded. Compared with equally common non-associated chains, HLA-associated TCR beta chains in a later analysis were more clonally expanded and had lower generation probabilities. At a false discovery rate of 0.05, a later analysis linked 15,000 to 20,000 TCR beta sequences to specific HLA alleles. In an earlier analysis of around 600 of the donors, most TCR beta V segments appeared in productive rearrangements about 87% or about 30% of the time, broadly matching IMGT annotations. Linkage disequilibrium might explain the correlated functional status among segregating V segments, but an unknown experimental factor could not be excluded. A further reported finding was that TCR beta sequences accurately predicted the HLA-A and HLA-B alleles for most subjects in the first cohort.

The cohort comprised some 700 healthy bone marrow donors. Cohort members were all nominally healthy when sampled, although unrecorded immune exposures were likely present. The donor tested CMV seronegative, placing the donor among the 352 seronegative members of the cohort. A peripheral blood sample was collected from each donor, and TCR beta sequencing was performed on peripheral blood mononuclear cells. Genomic DNA extraction from the blood cell samples was performed with the Qiagen DNeasy Blood Extraction Kit. Libraries were built with the immunoSEQ multiplex PCR assay. For the multiplex PCR, a mixture combining 60 forward primers for TCR Vbeta segments and 13 reverse primers for TCR Jbeta segments was used. The CDR3 region of rearranged TCR beta genes was amplified from genomic DNA by a multiplex PCR assay. Amplified TCR beta libraries were sequenced as 87-base-pair reads on the Illumina HiSeq System. The original methods were these. A later analysis counted 65 million to 90 million unique TCR beta chains across the 700 or so repertoires, and roughly 9.9 million of these chains were shared by at least two donors. To remove PCR and sequencing errors, raw reads were error-corrected and collapsed into unique sequences using a nearest-neighbor algorithm that merged closely related sequences. V, D and J gene segments were assigned by aligning CDR3 sequences to IMGT reference sequences. For a sequence to be retained, a match of at least six nucleotides to both a V gene segment and a J gene segment was required. A rearrangement was called productive if the CDR3 had no stop codons and remained in frame with V and J, and every other rearrangement was called non-productive. CDR3 was defined by IMGT convention, running from the second conserved V-encoded cysteine to the conserved J-encoded phenylalanine. In an earlier analysis of around 540 of the donors, sequences lacking an unambiguous match to a single V gene segment were excluded. An earlier analysis of approximately 590 of the donors called V segments functional above 56.7% productive rearrangements and segregating when the between-donor standard deviation exceeded 5%. To diagnose cytomegalovirus status from the catalog of TCR beta chain sequences, a statistical classification framework was built. In a later analysis, V and J genes were assigned by comparing TCR nucleotide sequences against IMGT/GENE-DB human TR gene sequences. The TCRdist pipeline was used in a later analysis to assign CDR3 sequences and most-parsimonious VDJ recombination scenarios. In a later analysis, each TCR beta chain was defined by its CDR3 amino acid sequence together with its V-gene family, and reads without a unique V-gene family were excluded. In a later analysis, 550 to 650 highly shared, low-generation-probability nucleotide sequences were removed to address suspected cross-contamination and a sequencing artifact. In a later analysis, a clonal expansion index was calculated for each public chain from normalized within-repertoire ranks of inferred template counts. A later analysis computed generation probabilities with a VDJ recombination model fitted to out-of-frame rearrangements, and checked the results against IGoR. Hypergeometric tests were used in a later analysis to score TCR-TCR, TCR-HLA and TCR-CMV co-occurrence, with a repertoire-size bias correction applied to the TCR pairs. A later analysis estimated false discovery rates by permuting HLA or CMV assignments 20 times. In a later analysis, co-occurring TCRs were grouped using DBSCAN, with TCRdist sequence similarity added in when clustering inside HLA-allele-positive subsets. For co-occurrence clustering, repertoires with fewer than 30,000 or more than 120,000 public chains were excluded, along with a handful of repertoires with anomalous nucleotide sharing. TCRdb obtained this table from immuneACCESS and retained in-frame rearrangements with V and J assigned. These tables miss some clones; where compared with another copy, unresolved V genes account for less than half of the shortfall, and the remainder is unexplained. The V and J calls and the clone size are those of that table, but D and trimming were determined from the DNA. Present in this sample are 140,000 or so clones, nearly 90% of which were seen just once. Around 0.51% of the sample is held by the ten biggest clonotypes.

From the germline V gene, CDR1 is SGHTA and CDR2 is FQGTGA. Compared with germline, V lacks 5 bases and J lacks 9 bases; bases without a gene match: 13. The CDR3 spans 16 residues, from the cysteine through the phenylalanine. Just the 48-base CDR3 DNA is kept, in frame starting at base 1. This TCR derives from a woman in her thirties or forties in good health and CMV-seronegative. The chain links TRBV7-3 with TRBJ2-1, with TRBD2 matching 10 junction bases. Sequences were obtained from PBMCs. The CDR3 is CASSQTGTSVIGEQFF. Here is the DNA: TGTGCCAGCAGCCAGACCGGGACTAGCGTTATCGGTGAGCAGTTCTTC.